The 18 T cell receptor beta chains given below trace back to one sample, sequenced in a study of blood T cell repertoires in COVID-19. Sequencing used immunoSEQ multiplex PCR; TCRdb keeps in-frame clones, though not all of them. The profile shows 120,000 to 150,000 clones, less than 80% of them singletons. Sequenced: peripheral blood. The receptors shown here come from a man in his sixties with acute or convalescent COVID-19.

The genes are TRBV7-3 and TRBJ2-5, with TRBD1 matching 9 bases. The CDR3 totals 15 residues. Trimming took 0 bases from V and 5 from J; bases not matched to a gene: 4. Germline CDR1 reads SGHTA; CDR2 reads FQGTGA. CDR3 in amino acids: CASSLTGTGLETQYF. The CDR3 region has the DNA TGTGCCAGCAGCTTAACGGGGACAGGGTTGGAGACCCAGTACTTC.

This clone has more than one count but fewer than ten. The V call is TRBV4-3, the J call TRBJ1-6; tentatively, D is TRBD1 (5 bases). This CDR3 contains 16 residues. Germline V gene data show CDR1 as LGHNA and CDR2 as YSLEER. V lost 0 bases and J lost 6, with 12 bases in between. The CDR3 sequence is CASSQDFGGSNSPLHF. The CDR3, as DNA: TGCGCCAGCAGCCAAGATTTCGGGGGAAGTAATTCACCCCTCCACTTT.

This chain's CDR3 is CASSLGGTGLEGYTF. CDR3 DNA sequence: TGTGCCAGCAGCTTAGGAGGGACAGGGTTGGAAGGCTACACCTTC. This chain connects TRBV7-9 to TRBJ1-2, with 9 nucleotides matching TRBD1. The V gene end was trimmed by 1 base and the J gene end by 8 bases; junction bases not matched to a gene: 8. Per the germline V gene, CDR1 is SEHNR and CDR2 is FQNEAQ (reference sequence). The CDR3 sequence is 15 residues long.

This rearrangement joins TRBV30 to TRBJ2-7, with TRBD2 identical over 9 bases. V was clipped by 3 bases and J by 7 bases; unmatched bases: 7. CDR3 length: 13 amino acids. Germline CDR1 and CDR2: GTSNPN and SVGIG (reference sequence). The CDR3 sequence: CAWRVAGVEEQYF. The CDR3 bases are TGTGCCTGGAGGGTAGCGGGAGTAGAGGAGCAGTACTTC.

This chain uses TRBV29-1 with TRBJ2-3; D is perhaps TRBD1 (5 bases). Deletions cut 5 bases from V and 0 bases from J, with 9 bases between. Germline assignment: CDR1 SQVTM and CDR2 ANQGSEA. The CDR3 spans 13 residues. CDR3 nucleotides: TGCAGCGTTTCCAGGGTTAGCACAGATACGCAGTATTTT. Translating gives CSVSRVSTDTQYF.

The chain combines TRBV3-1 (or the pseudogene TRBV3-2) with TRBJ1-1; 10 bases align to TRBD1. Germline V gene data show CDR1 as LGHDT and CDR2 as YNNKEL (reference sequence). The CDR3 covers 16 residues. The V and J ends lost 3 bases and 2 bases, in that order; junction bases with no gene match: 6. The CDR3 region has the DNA TGTGCCAGCAGCCACCACTTGACAGGGGGCAACACTGAAGCTTTCTTT. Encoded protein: CASSHHLTGGNTEAFF.

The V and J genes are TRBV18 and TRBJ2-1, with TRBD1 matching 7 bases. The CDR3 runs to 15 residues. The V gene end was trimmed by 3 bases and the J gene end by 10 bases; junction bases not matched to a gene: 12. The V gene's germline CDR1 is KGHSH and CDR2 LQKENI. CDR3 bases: TGTGCCAGCTCACCCGGGACAGTCAACCCAAAGGAGCAGTTCTTC. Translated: CASSPGTVNPKEQFF.

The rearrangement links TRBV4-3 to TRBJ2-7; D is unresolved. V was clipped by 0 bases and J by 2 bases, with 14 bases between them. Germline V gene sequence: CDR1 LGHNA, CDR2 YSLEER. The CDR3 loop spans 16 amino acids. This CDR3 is CASSQERMTLPYEQYF. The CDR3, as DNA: TGCGCCAGCAGCCAAGAAAGGATGACTTTACCCTACGAGCAGTACTTC.

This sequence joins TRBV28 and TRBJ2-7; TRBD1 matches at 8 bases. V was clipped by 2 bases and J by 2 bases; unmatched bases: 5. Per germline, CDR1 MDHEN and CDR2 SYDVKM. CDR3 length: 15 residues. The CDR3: CASSLTDRETYEQYF. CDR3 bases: TGTGCCAGCAGTTTAACGGACAGGGAAACCTACGAGCAGTACTTC.

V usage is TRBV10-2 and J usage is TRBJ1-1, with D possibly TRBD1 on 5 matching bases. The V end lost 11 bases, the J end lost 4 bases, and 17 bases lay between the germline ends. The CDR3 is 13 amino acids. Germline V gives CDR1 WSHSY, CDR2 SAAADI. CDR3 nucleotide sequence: TGCGCCGCCGGGGGTTGGGGAGGCACTGAAGCTTTCTTT. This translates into CAAGGWGGTEAFF.

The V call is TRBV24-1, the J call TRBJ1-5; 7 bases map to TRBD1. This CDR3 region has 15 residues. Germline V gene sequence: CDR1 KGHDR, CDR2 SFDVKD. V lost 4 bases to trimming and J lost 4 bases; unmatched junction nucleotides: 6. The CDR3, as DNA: TGTGCCACCAGTGACTCCAACAGGGGTAATCAGCCCCAGCATTTT. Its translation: CATSDSNRGNQPQHF.

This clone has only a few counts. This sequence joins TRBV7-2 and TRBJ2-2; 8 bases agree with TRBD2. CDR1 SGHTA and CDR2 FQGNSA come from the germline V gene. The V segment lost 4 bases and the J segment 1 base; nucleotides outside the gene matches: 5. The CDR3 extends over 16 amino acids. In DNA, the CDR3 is TGTGCCAGCAGCTCGCAGACTAGCGTGAACACCGGGGAGCTGTTTTTT. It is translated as CASSSQTSVNTGELFF.

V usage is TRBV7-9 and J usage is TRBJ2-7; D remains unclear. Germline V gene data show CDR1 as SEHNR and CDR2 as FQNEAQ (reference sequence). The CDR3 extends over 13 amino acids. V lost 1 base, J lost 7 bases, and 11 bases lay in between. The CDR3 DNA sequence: TGTGCCAGCAGCTTAGGGCCTCCCGGGGAGCAGTACTTC. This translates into CASSLGPPGEQYF.

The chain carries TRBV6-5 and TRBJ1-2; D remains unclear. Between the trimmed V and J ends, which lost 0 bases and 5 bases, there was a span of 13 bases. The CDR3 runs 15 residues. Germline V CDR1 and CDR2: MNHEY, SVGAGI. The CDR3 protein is CASSYSFSGSYGYTF. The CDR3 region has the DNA TGTGCCAGCAGTTACTCGTTTAGTGGTAGTTATGGCTACACCTTC.

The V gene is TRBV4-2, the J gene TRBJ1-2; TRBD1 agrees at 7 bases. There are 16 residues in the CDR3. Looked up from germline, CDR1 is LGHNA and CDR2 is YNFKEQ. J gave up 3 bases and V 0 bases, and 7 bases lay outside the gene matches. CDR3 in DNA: TGTGCCAGCAGCCAAGAACCGCTCACAGGGGACTATGGCTACACCTTC. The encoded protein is CASSQEPLTGDYGYTF.

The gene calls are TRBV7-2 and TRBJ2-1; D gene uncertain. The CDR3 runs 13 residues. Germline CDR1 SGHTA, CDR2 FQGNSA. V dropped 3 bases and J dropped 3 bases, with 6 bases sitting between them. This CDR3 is CASSFADYNEQFF. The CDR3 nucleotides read TGTGCCAGCAGCTTCGCGGACTACAATGAGCAGTTCTTC.

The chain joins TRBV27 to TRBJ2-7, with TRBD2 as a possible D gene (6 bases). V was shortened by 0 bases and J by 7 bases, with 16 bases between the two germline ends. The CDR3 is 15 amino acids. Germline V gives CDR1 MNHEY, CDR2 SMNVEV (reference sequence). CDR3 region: CASSLSPGTPGEQYF. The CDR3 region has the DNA TGTGCCAGCAGTTTATCACCCGGGACTCCCGGAGAGCAGTACTTC.

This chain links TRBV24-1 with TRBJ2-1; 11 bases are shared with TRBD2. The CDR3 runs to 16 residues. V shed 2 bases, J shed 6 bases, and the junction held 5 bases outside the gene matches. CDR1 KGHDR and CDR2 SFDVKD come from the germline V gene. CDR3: CATSDSTSGSLNEQFF. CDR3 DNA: TGTGCCACCAGTGATTCCACTAGCGGGAGCCTCAATGAGCAGTTCTTC.